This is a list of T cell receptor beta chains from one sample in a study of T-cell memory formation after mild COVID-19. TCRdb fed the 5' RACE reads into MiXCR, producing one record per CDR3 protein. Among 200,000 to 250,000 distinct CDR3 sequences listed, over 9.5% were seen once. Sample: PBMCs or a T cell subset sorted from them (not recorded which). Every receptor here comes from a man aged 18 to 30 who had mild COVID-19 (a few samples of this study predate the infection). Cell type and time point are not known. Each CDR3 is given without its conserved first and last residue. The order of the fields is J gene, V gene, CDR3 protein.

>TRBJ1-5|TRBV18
ASSPGTGGGQPQH
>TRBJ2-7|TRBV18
ASSNRGTYEQY
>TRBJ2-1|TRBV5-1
ASSSTSTDNEQF
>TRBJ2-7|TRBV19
ASSIDRGGTYEQY
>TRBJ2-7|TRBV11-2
ASRTGGNEQY
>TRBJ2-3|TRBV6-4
ASSDPVTDTQY
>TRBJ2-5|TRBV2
ASRASTSGQETQY
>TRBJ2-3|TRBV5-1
ASSVGQITSHTQY
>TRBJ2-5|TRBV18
ASSRGLEETQY
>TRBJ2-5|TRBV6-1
ASQLELARETQY
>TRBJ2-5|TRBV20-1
SALGQASETQY
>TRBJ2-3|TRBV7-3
ASSFFQSTDTQY
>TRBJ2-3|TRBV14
ASSQELSQYTDTQY
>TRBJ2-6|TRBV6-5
ASSYQGAISGANVLT
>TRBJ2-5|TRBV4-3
ASSQGLGGQETQY
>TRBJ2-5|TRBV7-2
ASSDRYETQY
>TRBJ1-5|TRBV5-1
ASSLDGRGGQPQH
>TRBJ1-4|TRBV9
ASSPRGGVDTEKLF
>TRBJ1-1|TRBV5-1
ASSTRTGGSMNTEAF
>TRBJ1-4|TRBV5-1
ASSGGQGAGLSTNEKLF
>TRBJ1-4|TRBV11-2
ASSFTGTINEKLF
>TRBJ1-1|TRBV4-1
ASSQAGQLEGEAF